What follows describes a single TCR beta chain. Its specificity is not known. The data originate from a study of T cell responses to AZD1222 COVID-19 vaccine. General study findings and limits: Donors in the cohort were predominantly white British and more often female, and clonal diversity was possibly underestimated.

CDR3 length equals 16 residues. V was cut by 3 bases and J by 5 bases, with 19 bases left in between. Germline CDR1 is MDHEN and CDR2 is SYDVKM. Profiling relied on immunoSEQ multiplex PCR, and the TCRdb table lists in-frame clones only, not all of them. The table records some 140,000 clones, about nine tenths of them present only once. The receptor was derived from an adult in good health. The chain has TRBV28 and TRBJ1-2; D is possibly TRBD1 (5 bases). The starting material was peripheral blood, obtained on day 0 of MenACWY control vaccination. CDR3 coding DNA: TGTGCCAGCAGTTTCCACCGCCGGGGTGAGGGGTATGGCTACACCTTC. Translating gives CASSFHRRGEGYGYTF.